This passage covers 29 T cell receptor beta chains from one sample sequenced in a study of human T cells and chemical hapten exposure (dated by TCRdb to the early 2020s). This sample's time point label indicates: patch test 2, 6 weeks after DPC sensitization. The sample's treatment or condition label, decoded: therapeutic diphenylcyclopropenone sensitization with weekly scalp DPC. Library preparation was by RACE. Sequenced using a NextSeq 500. Clones were called with MiXCR by TCRdb after fastp trimmed the public reads at Q25, and only in-frame beta chains were retained. Rows are combined by CDR3 protein, so each entry shows the most common genes and DNA. This sample lists 96,000 or so distinct CDR3 sequences; 7.5% to 10% were detected once. Of the sample, more than 2% is held by the ten largest clones. This material consisted of whole blood, taken in connection with sensitization to the hapten diphenylcyclopropenone (DPC). The receptors derive from a woman aged 40 to 49 with alopecia areata. Some clones in this sample may be carry-over from other donors' samples.

This clonotype came up many times. The chain links TRBV29-1 to TRBJ1-4; D is unclear. Trimming cost V 6 bases and J 0 bases, with 8 bases left between them. Per the germline V gene, CDR1 is SQVTM and CDR2 is ANQGSEA. The length of the CDR3 is 13 residues. As DNA, the CDR3 is TGCAGCGTCTCCATCACAACTAATGAAAAACTGTTTTTT. Translation gives CSVSITTNEKLFF. Variable domain in full (rest from reference TRBV29-1 and TRBJ1-4): SAVISQKPSRDICQRGTSLTIQCQVDSQVTMMFWYRQQPGQSLTLIATANQGSEATYESGFVIDKFPISRPNLTFSTLTVSNMSPEDSSIYLCSVSITTNEKLFFGSGTQLSVL.

The chain is built from TRBV11-2 and TRBJ2-5; maybe TRBD2 (6 bases). The germline gives CDR1 SGHAT, CDR2 FQNNGV. This CDR3 spans 15 amino acids. V was pared by 6 bases and J by 2 bases, with 16 bases between. CDR3 DNA sequence: TGTGCCAGCAGTCGTCGACTAGACGAACAAGAGACCCAGTACTTC. It translates to CASSRRLDEQETQYF.

This clonotype was seen many times. This sequence joins TRBV10-3 and TRBJ1-3; maybe TRBD1 (6 bases). In germline, CDR1 is ENHRY, CDR2 SYGVKD. This CDR3 region has 14 residues. Trimming shortened V by 3 bases and J by 1 base, and 7 bases separated the two germline ends. Here the CDR3 DNA reads TGTGCCATCAGTGATCAGGGGTCTGGAAACACCATATATTTT. Amino acids: CAISDQGSGNTIYF.

This clonotype appeared many times. The chain has TRBV2 and TRBJ1-1, with 7 nucleotides matching TRBD1. Trimming removed 3 bases from V and 5 bases from J; junction bases left unmatched: 9. The CDR3 has 15 residues. CDR1 is SNHLY, CDR2 FYNNEI, per germline. CDR3 DNA sequence: TGTGCCAGCAGTGACCCGACAGGGAAGGGGACTGAAGCTTTCTTT. It is translated as CASSDPTGKGTEAFF.

This rearrangement joins TRBV29-1 to TRBJ1-4, with a possible D match to TRBD1 (5 bases). The V and J ends lost 7 bases and 11 bases respectively, with 14 bases between them. This CDR3 spans 11 amino acids. From germline, CDR1 is SQVTM and CDR2 ANQGSEA. In DNA form, the CDR3 reads TGCAGCGCCGGGGCCAACGGGAAACTGTTTTTT. As protein: CSAGANGKLFF. The full variable domain, with the rest looked up from reference TRBV29-1 and TRBJ1-4, is SAVISQKPSRDICQRGTSLTIQCQVDSQVTMMFWYRQQPGQSLTLIATANQGSEATYESGFVIDKFPISRPNLTFSTLTVSNMSPEDSSIYLCSAGANGKLFFGSGTQLSVL.

This clonotype was seen many times. The V call is TRBV7-9, the J call TRBJ2-1; possible D gene TRBD2, 6 bases. Germline CDR1 and CDR2: SEHNR and FQNEAQ (reference sequence). This CDR3 has 12 amino acids. Trimming pared 4 bases from V and 9 bases from J, leaving 10 bases between. CDR3 nucleotide sequence: TGTGCCAGCAGCTCGTTAGCGGTTGAGCAGTTCTTC. Encoded protein: CASSSLAVEQFF. Using reference TRBV7-9 and TRBJ2-1 for the parts outside the CDR3, the full variable domain is DTGVSQNPRHKITKRGQNVTFRCDPISEHNRLYWYRQTLGQGPEFLTYFQNEAQLEKSRLLSDRFSAERPKGSFSTLEIQRTEQGDSAMYLCASSSLAVEQFFGPGTRLTVL.

This clonotype has at least ten counts. Here the CDR3 reads CASTNQGEGTGELFF. CDR3 bases: TGTGCCAGCACCAATCAAGGGGAAGGCACCGGGGAGCTGTTTTTT. The chain is built from TRBV7-8 and TRBJ2-2, with a tentative D call TRBD1 (5 bases). There are 15 residues in the CDR3. V lost 7 bases to trimming and J lost 4 bases, with 16 bases between them. Germline lookup yields CDR1 SGHVS and CDR2 FQNEAQ.

This clonotype has just a few counts. The gene calls are TRBV7-9 and TRBJ2-5; D tentatively fits TRBD1 or TRBD2 (5 bases each). The CDR3 has 16 residues. Trimming cost V 5 bases and J 5 bases, with 21 bases left between them. The germline V gene encodes CDR1 SEHNR and CDR2 FQNEAQ (reference sequence). In nucleotides, the CDR3 is TGTGCCAGCAGCCATCCCCCGGCCGGCAGGGAGGAGACCCAGTACTTC. Residues: CASSHPPAGREETQYF. The full variable domain, its missing parts supplied by reference TRBV7-9 and TRBJ2-5, is DTGVSQNPRHKITKRGQNVTFRCDPISEHNRLYWYRQTLGQGPEFLTYFQNEAQLEKSRLLSDRFSAERPKGSFSTLEIQRTEQGDSAMYLCASSHPPAGREETQYFGPGTRLLVL.

Many counts were recorded for this clonotype. This sequence joins TRBV28 and TRBJ2-3, with TRBD2 matching over 10 bases. The CDR3 is 16 amino acids. J lost 2 bases, V lost 5 bases, and 7 bases had no gene match. Germline assignment: CDR1 MDHEN and CDR2 SYDVKM. CDR3 sequence (DNA): TGTGCCAGCAGTCCTCTACTAGCGGGACTCACAGATACGCAGTATTTT. Its protein is CASSPLLAGLTDTQYF. The variable domain in full, with the rest retrieved from reference TRBV28 and TRBJ2-3, is DVKVTQSSRYLVKRTGEKVFLECVQDMDHENMFWYRQDPGLGLRLIYFSYDVKMKEKGDIPEGYSVSREKKERFSLILESASTNQTSMYLCASSPLLAGLTDTQYFGPGTRLTVL.

This clonotype showed up many times. The V and J genes are TRBV11-2 and TRBJ2-3; D is perhaps TRBD2 (5 bases). The CDR3 length is 12 residues. The germline CDR1 and CDR2 sequences are SGHAT and FQNNGV. Trimming removed 1 base from V and 10 bases from J, with 9 bases in between. This chain's CDR3 is CASSLGTRAQYF. In DNA, the CDR3 is TGTGCCAGCAGCTTAGGGACGCGGGCGCAGTATTTT.

This chain connects TRBV9 to TRBJ2-7, with 9 bases identical to TRBD2. Unmatched junction bases numbered 7, after V lost 3 bases and J lost 9 bases. The CDR3 totals 13 residues. From germline, CDR1 is SGDLS and CDR2 YYNGEE. The CDR3 DNA reads as TGTGCCAGCAGCGGACTAGCGGAGGGTGGGCAGTACTTC. Translating it yields CASSGLAEGGQYF.

This clonotype was seen many times. The chain links TRBV29-1 to TRBJ2-3; D is uncertain. The length of the CDR3 is 14 residues. V lost 6 bases, J lost 0 bases, and 13 bases lay in between. Germline V CDR1 and CDR2: SQVTM, ANQGSEA. The CDR3 DNA reads as TGCAGCGTGCCATTGGTCCCCAGCACAGATACGCAGTATTTT. Its protein is CSVPLVPSTDTQYF.

J is TRBJ1-2 and V is TRBV6-1; no firm D call. The CDR3 length is 14 residues. V lost 2 bases and J 8 bases, leaving 15 bases between the germline ends. The germline CDR1 and CDR2 sequences are MNHNS and SASEGT. The CDR3 DNA sequence: TGTGCCAGCAGTGAAATCGGCAAGGTTGGCGGCTACACCTTC. Translation: CASSEIGKVGGYTF.

This clonotype was found a few times. The rearrangement uses TRBV20-1 and TRBJ2-1; D is possibly TRBD1 (5 bases). Trimming removed 2 bases at V and 0 bases at J, with 14 bases between. CDR3 length equals 16 residues. Germline CDR1 and CDR2: DFQATT and SNEGSKA (reference sequence). In nucleotides, the CDR3 is TGCAGTGCTAGAACCGGACAAGTCAGCTCCTACAATGAGCAGTTCTTC. Its translation: CSARTGQVSSYNEQFF.

In this sample, this clonotype turned up many times. The J gene is TRBJ2-6, the V gene TRBV20-1; D is possibly TRBD2 (5 bases). V gave up 3 bases and J gave up 0 bases, with 12 bases separating them. CDR1 and CDR2 from the germline V gene are DFQATT and SNEGSKA (reference sequence). The CDR3 loop spans 16 amino acids. The CDR3 DNA sequence: TGCAGTGCTAGTGATCGTCGGGGCTCTGGGGCCAACGTCCTGACTTTC. Its protein is CSASDRRGSGANVLTF.

The genes are TRBV7-3 and TRBJ2-6; either TRBD1 or TRBD2 may fit D (5 bases each). This CDR3 spans 16 amino acids. Deletions cut 5 bases from V and 4 bases from J, with 15 bases between. The germline CDR1 and CDR2 sequences are SGHTA and FQGTGA. DNA for the CDR3: TGTGCCAGCAGCACAGGACTGTCTATCGGGGCCAACGTCCTGACTTTC. Its translation: CASSTGLSIGANVLTF.

This clonotype was observed at least ten times. This sequence joins TRBV20-1 and TRBJ2-7; maybe TRBD1 (6 bases). The germline V gene has CDR1 DFQATT and CDR2 SNEGSKA (reference sequence). V was pared by 0 bases and J by 5 bases, with 11 bases between. The CDR3 runs to 13 residues. CDR3 loop: CSARDGTNDEQYF. Here the CDR3 DNA reads TGCAGTGCTAGAGATGGGACAAATGACGAGCAGTACTTC.

This clonotype was seen many times. The J gene is TRBJ2-2, the V gene TRBV23-1; D gene ambiguous. TRBV23-1 is treated as an ORF (open reading frame) with a function not yet certain. The CDR3 has 17 amino acids. Between the trimmed V and J ends, which lost 0 bases and 3 bases, there was a span of 14 bases. The CDR3 DNA follows: TGCGCCAGCAGTCAATCTGGTTATTTTGGTTACACCGGGGAGCTGTTTTTT. Its protein is CASSQSGYFGYTGELFF.

There are a few counts of this clonotype. The rearrangement links TRBV18 to TRBJ2-7; either TRBD1 or TRBD2 may fit D (5 bases each). With 2 bases removed from V and 2 bases from J, the gap between germline ends came to 13 bases. Per germline, CDR1 KGHSH and CDR2 LQKENI. The CDR3 extends over 15 amino acids. The CDR3 loop is CASSPAGTEAYEQYF. CDR3 sequence (DNA): TGTGCCAGCTCACCAGCAGGGACGGAGGCCTACGAGCAGTACTTC.

The table lists this clonotype with a few counts. V is TRBV19 and J is TRBJ2-3; D perhaps matches TRBD2 (6 bases). Germline V gene sequence: CDR1 LNHDA, CDR2 SQIVND (reference sequence). Trimming left V 7 bases short and J 0 bases short, with 14 bases between. The CDR3 length is 15 residues. The CDR3, as DNA: TGTGCCAGTACTACGGGACTCGGGAGCACAGATACGCAGTATTTT. Translated: CASTTGLGSTDTQYF.

This chain uses TRBV20-1 with TRBJ1-4, with D unclear. The CDR3 totals 13 residues. Germline CDR1 reads DFQATT; CDR2 reads SNEGSKA (reference sequence). The V end lost 0 bases, the J end lost 5 bases, and 7 bases lay between the germline ends. The CDR3 sequence is CSARDYLNEKLFF. CDR3 sequence (DNA): TGCAGTGCTAGAGACTACTTGAATGAAAAACTGTTTTTT.

V gene TRBV11-1 combines with J gene TRBJ2-3; D not resolved. V dropped 0 bases and J dropped 6 bases, with 13 bases sitting between them. The germline V gene has CDR1 SGHAT and CDR2 FQDESV (reference sequence). This CDR3 has 15 residues. The CDR3: CASSLANSFADTQYF. The CDR3 region has the DNA TGTGCCAGCAGCTTAGCGAACAGTTTTGCGGATACGCAGTATTTT.

This clonotype has a count of ten or more. The V call is TRBV20-1, the J call TRBJ1-5; 7 bases map to TRBD1. Trimming at V came to 6 bases and at J to 2 bases, leaving 10 bases not matched to a gene. The length of the CDR3 is 15 residues. Germline assignment: CDR1 DFQATT and CDR2 SNEGSKA (reference sequence). CDR3 in amino acids: CSATGQVGRNQPQHF. The DNA of the CDR3 is TGCAGTGCAACAGGACAGGTTGGGCGCAATCAGCCCCAGCATTTT.

The chain joins TRBV5-6 to TRBJ2-5; D is uncertain. The CDR3 runs 16 residues. Germline V gives CDR1 SGHDT, CDR2 YYEEEE. Trimming removed 2 bases from V and 0 bases from J, with 14 bases in between. The CDR3, as DNA: TGTGCCAGCAGCTTTTTCGCAGGAAACCACCAAGAGACCCAGTACTTC. Its translation: CASSFFAGNHQETQYF.

There are many counts of this clonotype. CDR3 sequence reads: CASRPRRFNQPQHF. The CDR3 DNA follows: TGTGCCAGCAGACCCCGACGTTTCAATCAGCCCCAGCATTTT. The rearrangement uses TRBV28 and TRBJ1-5; D call uncertain. Trimming stripped 6 bases from V and 3 bases from J, with 12 bases between. CDR1 is MDHEN and CDR2 is SYDVKM in the germline V gene. The CDR3 totals 14 residues.

The genes are TRBV4-3 and TRBJ2-1; TRBD2 aligns across 11 bases. CDR1 and CDR2 from the germline V gene are LGHNA and YSLEER. The CDR3 spans 13 residues. Losses at the gene ends were 4 bases for V and 8 bases for J; bases not matched to a gene: 1. CDR3 protein: CASSPGLADEQFF. The CDR3 DNA is TGCGCCAGCAGCCCGGGACTAGCGGATGAGCAGTTCTTC.

This chain links TRBV6-5 with TRBJ2-1; D is uncertain. With 3 bases removed from V and 7 bases from J, the gap between germline ends came to 7 bases. Germline CDR1 MNHEY, CDR2 SVGAGI. The CDR3 runs 12 residues. The CDR3 DNA reads TGTGCCAGCAGTTATAACCCAAATGAGCAGTTCTTC. This translates into CASSYNPNEQFF.

Ten or more counts support this clonotype. This chain connects TRBV20-1 to TRBJ1-6; the match to TRBD1 covers 7 bases. Germline trimming cut 5 bases from V and 7 bases from J; bases unmatched to any gene: 8. This CDR3 is 14 amino acids long. Germline-derived CDR1 and CDR2 are DFQATT and SNEGSKA (reference sequence). In DNA, the CDR3 is TGCAGTGCTCCCCTTACAGGGGACAATTCACCCCTCCACTTT. Translating gives CSAPLTGDNSPLHF.

The J gene is TRBJ1-1, the V gene TRBV27, with a weak D call TRBD1 (6 bases). Trimming pared 3 bases from V and 4 bases from J, leaving 12 bases between. Germline V gene data show CDR1 as MNHEY and CDR2 as SMNVEV (reference sequence). The CDR3 consists of 14 residues. Here the CDR3 reads CASSFGGGGTEAFF. Written as DNA, the CDR3 is TGTGCCAGCAGTTTTGGAGGGGGTGGCACTGAAGCTTTCTTT.